This TCR beta chain is from a study of shared clonotypes between healthy human individuals. Looking at the study overall: Each donor's CD8 memory used one plate, CD8 naive two, each CD4 subset three.

Trimming shortened V by 7 bases and J by 3 bases, and 12 bases separated the two germline ends. Germline V gene data show CDR1 as SNHLY and CDR2 as FYNNEI. The CDR3 is 14 amino acids. A note on this clone: What it binds is unknown.

Assay used: immunoSEQ multiplex PCR; TCRdb lists only in-frame clones, some missing. The sample holds roughly 410,000 clones, about 96% seen once. Study conclusions and caveats: Sequencing depth was a factor that was expected to affect clonotype sharing among donors. Among several donors, roughly 5% of naive CD4 clonotypes were found in common.

Material: memory CD8+ T cells sorted from blood. Subset defined: CD45RO+ cells pooled with CCR7-negative TemRA cells. The TCR originated in a man under 40 in good health. This rearrangement joins TRBV2 to TRBJ2-2, with D perhaps TRBD1 or TRBD2 (5 bases each). The CDR3 loop reads CASTTGPHTGELFF. DNA for the CDR3: TGTGCCAGCACCACGGGACCCCACACCGGGGAGCTGTTTTTT.